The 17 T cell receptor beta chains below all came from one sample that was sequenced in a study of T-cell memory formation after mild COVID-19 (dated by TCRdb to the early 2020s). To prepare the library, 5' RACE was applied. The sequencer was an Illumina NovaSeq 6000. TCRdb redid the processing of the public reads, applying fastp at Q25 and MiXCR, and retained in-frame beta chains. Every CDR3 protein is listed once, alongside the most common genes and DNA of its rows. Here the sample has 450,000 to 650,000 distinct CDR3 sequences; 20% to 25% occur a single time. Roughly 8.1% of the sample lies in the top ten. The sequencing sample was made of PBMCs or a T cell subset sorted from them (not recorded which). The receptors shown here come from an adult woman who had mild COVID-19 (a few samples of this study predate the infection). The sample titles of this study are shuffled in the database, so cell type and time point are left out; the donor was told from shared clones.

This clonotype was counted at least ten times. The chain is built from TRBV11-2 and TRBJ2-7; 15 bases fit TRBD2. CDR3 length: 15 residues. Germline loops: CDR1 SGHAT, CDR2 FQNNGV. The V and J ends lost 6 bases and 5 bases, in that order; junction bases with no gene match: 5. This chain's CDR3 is CASRRTSGRVDEQYF. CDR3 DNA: TGTGCCAGCAGAAGGACTAGCGGGAGGGTCGACGAGCAGTACTTC.

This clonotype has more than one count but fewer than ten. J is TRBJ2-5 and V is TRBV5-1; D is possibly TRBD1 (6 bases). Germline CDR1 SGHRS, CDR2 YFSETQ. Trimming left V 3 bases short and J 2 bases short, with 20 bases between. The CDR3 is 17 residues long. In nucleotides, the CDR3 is TGCGCCAGCAGCTCCAACAACCTACAGGGCGCACAAGAGACCCAGTACTTC. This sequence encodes CASSSNNLQGAQETQYF.

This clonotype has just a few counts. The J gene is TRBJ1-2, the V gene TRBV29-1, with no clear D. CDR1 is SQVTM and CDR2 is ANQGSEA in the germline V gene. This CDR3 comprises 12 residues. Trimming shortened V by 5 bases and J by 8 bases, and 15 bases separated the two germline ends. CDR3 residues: CSVPLGFRGYTF. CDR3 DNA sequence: TGCAGCGTTCCCCTGGGGTTCAGGGGCTACACCTTC.

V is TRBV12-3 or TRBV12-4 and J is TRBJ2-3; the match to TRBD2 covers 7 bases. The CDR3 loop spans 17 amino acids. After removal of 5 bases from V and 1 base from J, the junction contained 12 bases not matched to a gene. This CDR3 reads CASSPGDYLRRTDTQYF. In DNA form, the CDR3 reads TGTGCCAGCAGTCCCGGGGACTACCTAAGACGCACAGATACGCAGTATTTT.

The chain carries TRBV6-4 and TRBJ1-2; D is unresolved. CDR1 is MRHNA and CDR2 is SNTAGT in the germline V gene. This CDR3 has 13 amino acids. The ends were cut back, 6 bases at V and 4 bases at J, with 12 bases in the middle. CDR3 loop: CASRAGRSYGYTF. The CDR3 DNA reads TGTGCCAGCAGAGCCGGCAGGAGCTATGGCTACACCTTC.

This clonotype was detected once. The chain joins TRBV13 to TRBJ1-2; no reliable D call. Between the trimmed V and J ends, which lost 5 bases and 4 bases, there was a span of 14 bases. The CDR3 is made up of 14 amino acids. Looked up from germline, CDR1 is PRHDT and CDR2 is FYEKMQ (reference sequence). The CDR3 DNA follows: TGTGCCAGCAGCCCCGGAAGGCGGGCCTATGGCTACACCTTC. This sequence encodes CASSPGRRAYGYTF.

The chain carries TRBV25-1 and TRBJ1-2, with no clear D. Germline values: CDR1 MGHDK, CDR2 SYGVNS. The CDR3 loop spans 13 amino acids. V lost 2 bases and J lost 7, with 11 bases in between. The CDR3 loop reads CASSELGMGGYTF. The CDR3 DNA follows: TGTGCCAGCAGTGAACTCGGAATGGGTGGCTACACCTTC.

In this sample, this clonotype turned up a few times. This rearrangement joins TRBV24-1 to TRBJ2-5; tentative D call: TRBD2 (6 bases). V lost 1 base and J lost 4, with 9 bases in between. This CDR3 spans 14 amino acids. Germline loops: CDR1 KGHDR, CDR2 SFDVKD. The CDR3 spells CATSDFKGGETQYF. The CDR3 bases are TGTGCCACCAGTGATTTTAAGGGAGGAGAGACCCAGTACTTC.

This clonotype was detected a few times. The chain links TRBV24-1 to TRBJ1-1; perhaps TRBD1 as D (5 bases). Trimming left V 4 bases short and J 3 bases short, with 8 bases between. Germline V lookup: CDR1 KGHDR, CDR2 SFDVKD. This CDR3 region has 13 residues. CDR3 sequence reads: CATSETGYTEAFF. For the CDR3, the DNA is TGTGCCACCAGTGAAACAGGATACACTGAAGCTTTCTTT.

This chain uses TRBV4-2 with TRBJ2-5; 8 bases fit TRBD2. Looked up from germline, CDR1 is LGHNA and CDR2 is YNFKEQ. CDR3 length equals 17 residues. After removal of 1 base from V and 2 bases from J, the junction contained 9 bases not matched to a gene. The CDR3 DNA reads TGTGCCAGCAGCCAAGGGGGAGATAGCGGGGAACAAGAGACCCAGTACTTC. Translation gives CASSQGGDSGEQETQYF.

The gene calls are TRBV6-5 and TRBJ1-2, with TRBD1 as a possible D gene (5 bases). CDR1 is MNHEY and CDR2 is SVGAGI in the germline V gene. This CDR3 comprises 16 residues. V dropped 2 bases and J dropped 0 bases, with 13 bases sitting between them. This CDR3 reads CASSYGEEGSNYGYTF. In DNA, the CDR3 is TGTGCCAGCAGTTACGGCGAGGAGGGGTCTAACTATGGCTACACCTTC.

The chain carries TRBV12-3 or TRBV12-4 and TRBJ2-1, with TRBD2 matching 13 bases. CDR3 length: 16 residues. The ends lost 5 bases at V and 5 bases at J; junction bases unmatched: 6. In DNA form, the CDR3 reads TGTGCCAGCAGTCATATGGGACTAGCGGGACACAATGAGCAGTTCTTC. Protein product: CASSHMGLAGHNEQFF.

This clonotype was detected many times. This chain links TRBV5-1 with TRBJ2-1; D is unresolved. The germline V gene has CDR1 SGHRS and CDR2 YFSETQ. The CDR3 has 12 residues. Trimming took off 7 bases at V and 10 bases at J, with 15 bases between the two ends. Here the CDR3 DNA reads TGCGCCAGCCGTTTTGGGGAATTGGAGCAGTTCTTC. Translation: CASRFGELEQFF.

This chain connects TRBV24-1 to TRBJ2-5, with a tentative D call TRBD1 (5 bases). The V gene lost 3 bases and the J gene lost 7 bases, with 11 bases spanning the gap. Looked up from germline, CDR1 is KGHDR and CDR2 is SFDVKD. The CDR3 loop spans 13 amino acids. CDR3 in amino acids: CATSDRQIWTQYF. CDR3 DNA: TGTGCCACCAGTGATCGACAGATTTGGACCCAGTACTTC.

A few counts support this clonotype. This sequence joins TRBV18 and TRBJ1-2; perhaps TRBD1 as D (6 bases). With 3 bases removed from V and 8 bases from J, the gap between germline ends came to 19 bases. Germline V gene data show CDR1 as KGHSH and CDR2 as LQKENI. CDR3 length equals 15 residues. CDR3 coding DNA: TGTGCCAGCTCACCCACCGGGCAGGGGTCTGACGGCTACACCTTC. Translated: CASSPTGQGSDGYTF.

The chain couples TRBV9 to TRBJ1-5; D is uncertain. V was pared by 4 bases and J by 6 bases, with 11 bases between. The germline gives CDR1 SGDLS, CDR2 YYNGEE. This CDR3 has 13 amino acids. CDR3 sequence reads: CASSPSGGQPQHF. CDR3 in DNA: TGTGCCAGCAGCCCCAGCGGTGGTCAGCCCCAGCATTTT.

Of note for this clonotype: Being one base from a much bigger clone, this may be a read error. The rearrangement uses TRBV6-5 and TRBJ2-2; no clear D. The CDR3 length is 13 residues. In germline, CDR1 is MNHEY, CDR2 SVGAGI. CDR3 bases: TGTGCCAGCAGTTACTCGAACTCCGGGGAGCTGTTTTTT. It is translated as CASSYSNSGELFF.